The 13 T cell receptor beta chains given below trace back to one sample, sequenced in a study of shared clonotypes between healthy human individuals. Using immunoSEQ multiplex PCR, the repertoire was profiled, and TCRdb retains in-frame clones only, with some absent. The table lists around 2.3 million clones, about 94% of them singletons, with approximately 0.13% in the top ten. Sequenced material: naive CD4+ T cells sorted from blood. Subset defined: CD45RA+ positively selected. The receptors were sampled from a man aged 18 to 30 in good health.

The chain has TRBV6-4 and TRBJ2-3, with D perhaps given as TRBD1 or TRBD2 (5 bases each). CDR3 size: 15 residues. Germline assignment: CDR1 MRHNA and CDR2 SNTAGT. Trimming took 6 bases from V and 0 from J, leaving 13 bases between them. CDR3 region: CASSRDGTSTDTQYF. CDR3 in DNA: TGTGCCAGCAGCCGGGACGGAACTAGCACAGATACGCAGTATTTT.

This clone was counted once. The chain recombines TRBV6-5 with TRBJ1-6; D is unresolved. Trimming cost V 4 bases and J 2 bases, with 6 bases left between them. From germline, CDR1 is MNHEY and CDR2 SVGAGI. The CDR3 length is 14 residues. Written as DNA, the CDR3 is TGTGCCAGCAGTTCCCCAGCCTATAATTCACCCCTCCACTTT. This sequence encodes CASSSPAYNSPLHF.

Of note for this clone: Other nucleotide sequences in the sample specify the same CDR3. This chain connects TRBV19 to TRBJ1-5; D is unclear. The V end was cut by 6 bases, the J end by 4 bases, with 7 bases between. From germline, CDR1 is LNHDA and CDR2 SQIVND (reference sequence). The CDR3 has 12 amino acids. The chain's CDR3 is CASRPPNQPQHF. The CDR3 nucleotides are TGTGCCAGTAGGCCACCTAATCAGCCCCAGCATTTT.

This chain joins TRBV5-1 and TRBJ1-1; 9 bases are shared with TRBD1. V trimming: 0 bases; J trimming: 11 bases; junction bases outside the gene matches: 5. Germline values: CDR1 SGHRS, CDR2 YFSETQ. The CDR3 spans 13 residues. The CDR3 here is CASSLGDRVLAFF. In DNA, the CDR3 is TGCGCCAGCAGCTTGGGGGACAGGGTGCTGGCTTTCTTT.

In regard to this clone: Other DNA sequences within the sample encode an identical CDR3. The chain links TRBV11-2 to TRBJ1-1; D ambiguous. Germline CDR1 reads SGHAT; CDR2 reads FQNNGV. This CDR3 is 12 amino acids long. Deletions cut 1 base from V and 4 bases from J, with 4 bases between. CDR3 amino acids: CASSLGRTEAFF. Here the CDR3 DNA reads TGTGCCAGCAGCTTAGGGCGCACTGAAGCTTTCTTT.

The CDR3, as DNA: TGTGCCAGCAGCCAAGGGGGGGTAGCAGATACGCAGTATTTT. This translates into CASSQGGVADTQYF. The rearrangement uses TRBV11-3 and TRBJ2-3; tentatively, D is TRBD2 (7 bases). Trimming removed 5 bases from V and 4 bases from J, with 13 bases in between. The CDR3 extends over 14 amino acids. Looked up from germline, CDR1 is SGHNT and CDR2 is YENEEA.

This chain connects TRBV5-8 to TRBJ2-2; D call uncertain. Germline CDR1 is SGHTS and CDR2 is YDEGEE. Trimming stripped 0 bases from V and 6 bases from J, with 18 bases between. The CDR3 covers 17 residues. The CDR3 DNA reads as TGTGCCAGCAGCTTGGTTCGGCGGATCCTCTCCGCCGGGGAGCTGTTTTTT. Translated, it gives CASSLVRRILSAGELFF.

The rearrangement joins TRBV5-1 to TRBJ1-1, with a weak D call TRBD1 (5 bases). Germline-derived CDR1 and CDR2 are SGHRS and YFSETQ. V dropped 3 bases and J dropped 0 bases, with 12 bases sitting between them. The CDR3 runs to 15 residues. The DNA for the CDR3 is TGCGCCAGCAGCTCGGGGACGGTTCTGAACACTGAAGCTTTCTTT. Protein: CASSSGTVLNTEAFF.

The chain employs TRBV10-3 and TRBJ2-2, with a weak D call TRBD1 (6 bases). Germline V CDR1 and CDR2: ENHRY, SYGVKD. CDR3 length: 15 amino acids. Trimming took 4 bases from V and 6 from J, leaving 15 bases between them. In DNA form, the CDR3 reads TGTGCCATCAGTGGCGGACTCAGGGGAGCCGGGGAGCTGTTTTTT. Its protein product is CAISGGLRGAGELFF.

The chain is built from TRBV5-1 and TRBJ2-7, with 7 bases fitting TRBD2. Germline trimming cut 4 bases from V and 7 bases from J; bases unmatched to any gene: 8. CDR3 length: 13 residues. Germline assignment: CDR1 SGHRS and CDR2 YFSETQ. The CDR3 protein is CASSLGTTGEQYF. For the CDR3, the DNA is TGCGCCAGCAGCCTCGGGACTACGGGAGAGCAGTACTTC.

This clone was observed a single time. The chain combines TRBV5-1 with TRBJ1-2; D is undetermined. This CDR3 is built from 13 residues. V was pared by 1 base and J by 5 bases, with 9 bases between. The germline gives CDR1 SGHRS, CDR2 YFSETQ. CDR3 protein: CASSLSLSYGYTF. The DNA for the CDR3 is TGCGCCAGCAGCTTGTCCCTTTCATATGGCTACACCTTC.

The CDR3 loop is CASSRTSGGTGELFF. In nucleotides, the CDR3 is TGTGCCAGCAGCCGAACTAGCGGGGGCACCGGGGAGCTGTTTTTT. The chain joins TRBV9 to TRBJ2-2, with 11 nucleotides matching TRBD2. The CDR3 extends over 15 amino acids. The junction had 3 bases not matched to a gene; V was cut back by 4 bases and J by 4 bases. Germline V gene sequence: CDR1 SGDLS, CDR2 YYNGEE.

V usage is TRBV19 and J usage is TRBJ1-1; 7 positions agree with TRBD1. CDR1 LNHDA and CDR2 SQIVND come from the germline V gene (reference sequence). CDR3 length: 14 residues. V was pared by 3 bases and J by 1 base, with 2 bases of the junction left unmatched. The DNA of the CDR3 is TGTGCCAGTAGTATTAACAGGGGGAACACTGAAGCTTTCTTT. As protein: CASSINRGNTEAFF.